This entry features one T cell receptor beta chain sequence. This clonotype was found many times. Its binding antigen is unknown. One base away there is no much larger clone; base qualities are not given. Its CDR3 holds 17 amino acids, cysteine through phenylalanine. CDR3 DNA only is kept here, 51 bases in frame from base 1. V sheds 1 base and J sheds 2 bases, leaving 18 bases between their ends. The germline V gene gives CDR1 as SGHTA and CDR2 as FQGNSA. To make first-strand cDNA, Superscript III was used along with a set of TRAV- and TRBV-specific primers so that both the TCRalpha and TCRbeta chains were covered. TCRs were amplified for about 20 PCR cycles with Phusion, using a constant-region primer paired with the adapter attached to the V primers. Amplification of the isolated mRNA was done with the MessageAmp II aRNA Amplification Kit, which involved a 16-hour in vitro transcription at 37 degrees C. The Dynabeads mRNA DIRECT Purification Kit was used to isolate the mRNA for TCR sequencing. Indexed Illumina adapters were added in a second Phusion PCR of around 27 cycles, and the PCR products were purified with AMPure XP beads. TCRalpha and TCRbeta libraries were deep-sequenced on an Illumina MiniSeq instrument. In the paper's pipeline: Custom Perl scripts pooled TCR sequences encoding the same protein, removed out-of-frame sequences and computed each clonotype's abundance. TCR sequences supported by only a single read were excluded from analysis. Among the metrics used to describe the repertoires were Shannon entropy, Gini index, clonality, richness, and the frequency of TCRs shared between repertoires. TCRdb redid the processing of the public reads, applying fastp at Q25 and MiXCR, and retained in-frame beta chains. Every entry covers one CDR3 protein and lists the most common genes and DNA from its rows. The V and J calls were not made by the authors but by TCRdb's processing. Within this sample are about 35,000 distinct CDR3 sequences, with around 21% of them counted one time only. Roughly 8.3% of the sample comes from the top ten.

What the time point label conveys for this sample: after trial treatment. The treatment or condition label of this sample denotes: LDRT plus nivolumab, ipilimumab, low-dose cyclophosphamide and aspirin (RACIN trial). The donors came from RACIN, which was a single-arm phase I dose-escalation trial that paired nivolumab and ipilimumab with aspirin, low-dose cyclophosphamide and low-dose radiotherapy. Patients with advanced, TIL-negative solid tumors were considered eligible. This entry is derived from a study of low-dose radiotherapy and immunotherapy resistance in tumors (dated by TCRdb to the early 2020s). About the investigation overall: Patients in Cohort 1 were given 0.5 Gy per fraction every 2 weeks, and the prescribed total PTV dose was 6.5 Gy. Randomization of trial participants into treatment groups was not performed. Aspirin 300 mg was taken orally once daily by patients for four cycles, starting on cycle 1 day 1. Eight patients were included in the translational analysis: three from the first dose cohort and the first five from the second dose cohort. In Cohort 2, 1 Gy per fraction was delivered every two weeks, for a total of 13 Gy over 26 weeks. Nivolumab and ipilimumab were both given intravenously, with nivolumab at a 240 mg flat dose every two weeks and ipilimumab at 1 mg/kg every six weeks. Intravenous cyclophosphamide at 200 mg/m2 was administered every two weeks, one day ahead of each radiation and immunotherapy administration.

The sample was PBMCs, taken after low-dose radiotherapy plus immunotherapy. This chain joins TRBV7-2 to TRBJ2-7; the D gene is perhaps TRBD1 or TRBD2, as each covers 6 bases. The source of this sequence is a female donor with ovarian cancer. Here is the DNA: TGTGCCAGCAGCTTAGAGGTTGGGGGGCAGGCTCCCTACGAGCAGTACTTC. This codes for CASSLEVGGQAPYEQYF.